These 7 T cell receptor beta chains came from one sample sequenced in a study of cytomegalovirus exposure and HLA in healthy donors. PCR employed 60 Vbeta and 13 Jbeta primers. Assay: immunoSEQ multiplex PCR; the TCRdb copy retains only in-frame clones and omits some. This sample has about 130,000 clones; roughly 74% occur once, and the top ten carry approximately 3.8%. Sequenced: PBMCs. The receptors stem from a man aged 40-49 years in good health and CMV-seronegative.

With regard to this clone: Distinct nucleotide sequences in the sample also encode this CDR3. The gene calls are TRBV19 and TRBJ2-1; the D gene is possibly TRBD2 (6 bases). This CDR3 is 12 amino acids long. Trimming removed 3 bases from V and 15 bases from J, with 15 bases in between. The germline V gene has CDR1 LNHDA and CDR2 SQIVND (reference sequence). CDR3 protein: CASSIAGRQWFF. Written as DNA, the CDR3 is TGTGCCAGTAGTATTGCGGGACGTCAATGGTTCTTC.

The V call is TRBV10-3, the J call TRBJ1-2; 11 nucleotides align to TRBD1. The length of the CDR3 is 13 residues. Germline CDR1 is ENHRY and CDR2 is SYGVKD. V was clipped by 5 bases and J by 6 bases; unmatched bases: 2. This CDR3 is CAISRDRGDGYTF. The DNA for the CDR3 is TGTGCCATCAGTCGGGACAGGGGGGATGGCTACACCTTC.

The V call is TRBV11-3, the J call TRBJ2-3, with D unresolved. Germline values: CDR1 SGHNT, CDR2 YENEEA. Trimming took off 3 bases at V and 6 bases at J, with 10 bases between the two ends. The CDR3 length is 13 residues. The CDR3 coding sequence is TGTGCCAGCAGCTTTCAGTCTGTGGATACGCAGTATTTT. Amino acid sequence: CASSFQSVDTQYF.

The table lists this clone with a few counts. For the CDR3, the DNA is TGTGCCAGCAGCGAAAGGACAGGGGATGGCTACACCTTC. Translation: CASSERTGDGYTF. The chain recombines TRBV9 with TRBJ1-2; 9 positions agree with TRBD1. Trimming cost V 3 bases and J 6 bases; bases outside gene matches: 3. CDR1 SGDLS and CDR2 YYNGEE come from the germline V gene. This CDR3 has 13 amino acids.

This rearrangement joins TRBV2 to TRBJ1-2; no firm D call. Trimming took 6 bases from V and 4 from J, leaving 12 bases between them. The CDR3 sequence is 13 residues long. Germline CDR1 is SNHLY and CDR2 is FYNNEI. CDR3 loop: CASRRDNSYGYTF. DNA of the CDR3: TGTGCCAGCAGGAGAGACAACTCCTATGGCTACACCTTC.

This clone was found once. The chain uses TRBV14 and TRBJ1-2, with 7 nucleotides matching TRBD1. CDR1 SGHDN and CDR2 FVKESK come from the germline V gene. With V trimmed by 6 bases and J by 4 bases, 5 bases remained unmatched. The CDR3 contains 13 residues. CDR3 nucleotides: TGTGCCAGCAGTCCGGGACAGTCCTATGGCTACACCTTC. Amino acid sequence: CASSPGQSYGYTF.

The rearrangement links TRBV28 to TRBJ2-5; TRBD2 matches at 8 bases. The ends lost 6 bases at V and 2 bases at J; junction bases unmatched: 5. CDR1 and CDR2 from the germline V gene are MDHEN and SYDVKM. This CDR3 has 14 residues. In DNA form, the CDR3 reads TGTGCCAGCAGCCCCGGGGGGGGGCAAGAGACCCAGTACTTC. This codes for CASSPGGGQETQYF.